One and the same sample provided the 24 T cell receptor beta chains below, sequenced in a study of cytomegalovirus exposure and HLA in healthy donors. Libraries were prepared by immunoSEQ multiplex PCR; TCRdb keeps only in-frame clonotypes and omits some of them. Among around 160,000 clones listed, roughly nine tenths were seen once. Sample: PBMCs. The receptor set was obtained from a woman in her late teens or twenties in good health and CMV-seropositive.

This clone was recorded once. V gene TRBV4-1 combines with J gene TRBJ2-1, with TRBD2 identical over 15 bases. CDR3 length equals 19 residues. Trimming removed 6 bases from V and 0 bases from J; junction bases left unmatched: 9. Germline CDR1 is MGHRA and CDR2 is YSYEKL. This chain's CDR3 is CASRGEGLAGGSSYNEQFF. In DNA form, the CDR3 reads TGCGCCAGCAGGGGGGAGGGACTAGCGGGGGGTTCCTCCTACAATGAGCAGTTCTTC.

The rearrangement joins TRBV7-9 to TRBJ1-1; D gene unclear. There are 11 residues in the CDR3. V lost 4 bases and J 2 bases, leaving 2 bases between the germline ends. Germline CDR1 and CDR2: SEHNR and FQNEAQ (reference sequence). The CDR3 region has the DNA TGTGCCAGCAGCTCTAACACTGAAGCTTTCTTT. Its protein product is CASSSNTEAFF.

The chain employs TRBV7-2 and TRBJ2-7, with 9 bases identical to TRBD2. Germline V gene lookup returns CDR1 SGHTA and CDR2 FQGNSA. V lost 1 base, J lost 1 base, and 8 bases stayed unmatched. This CDR3 contains 17 residues. In nucleotides, the CDR3 is TGTGCCAGCAGCTTAGATGTGACTAGCGGCTCTTCCTACGAGCAGTACTTC. Protein: CASSLDVTSGSSYEQYF.

The chain couples TRBV11-2 to TRBJ1-4; D not resolved. Per germline, CDR1 SGHAT and CDR2 FQNNGV. The CDR3 spans 16 residues. V was trimmed by 1 base and J by 5 bases, leaving 14 bases between them. CDR3 nucleotide sequence: TGTGCCAGCAGCTTAGTGCAGGAACTCTCAAATGAAAAACTGTTTTTT. Its protein is CASSLVQELSNEKLFF.

This chain uses TRBV15 with TRBJ2-5; the match to TRBD2 covers 8 bases. The CDR3 has 16 amino acids. CDR1 LNHNV and CDR2 YYDKDF come from the germline V gene (reference sequence). V gave up 2 bases and J gave up 1 base; unmatched junction bases: 6. CDR3 DNA sequence: TGTGCCACCAGCAGACGGTCGGGGGGGTCCCAAGAGACCCAGTACTTC. This sequence encodes CATSRRSGGSQETQYF.

The V and J genes are TRBV2 and TRBJ1-4, with D unresolved. The CDR3 covers 13 residues. V was pared by 7 bases and J by 7 bases, with 13 bases between. Germline CDR1 reads SNHLY; CDR2 reads FYNNEI. CDR3 residues: CASTREGGEKLFF. The CDR3 coding sequence is TGTGCCAGCACTAGGGAGGGTGGTGAAAAACTGTTTTTT.

The count of this clone is one. The chain recombines TRBV15 with TRBJ1-1; D may be TRBD1 (5 bases). CDR1 is LNHNV, CDR2 YYDKDF, per germline (reference sequence). This CDR3 comprises 15 residues. With 1 base removed from V and 0 bases from J, the gap between germline ends came to 9 bases. CDR3 nucleotide sequence: TGTGCCACCAGCAGAGCGACAGTAATGAACACTGAAGCTTTCTTT. Protein: CATSRATVMNTEAFF.

Here the CDR3 DNA reads TGTGCCAGCAGCTTAGCGCTGGAAAGGGGTTCACCCCTCCACTTT. It translates to CASSLALERGSPLHF. The chain has TRBV7-2 and TRBJ1-6, with D possibly matching TRBD1 (5 bases). V lost 0 bases to trimming and J lost 9 bases, with 12 bases between them. Germline CDR1 is SGHTA and CDR2 is FQGNSA. The CDR3 loop spans 15 amino acids.

The chain carries TRBV7-9 and TRBJ2-7; 7 positions agree with TRBD1. The V and J ends lost 6 bases and 3 bases, in that order; junction bases with no gene match: 8. Germline V gene data show CDR1 as SEHNR and CDR2 as FQNEAQ (reference sequence). This CDR3 has 14 residues. CDR3 loop: CASSSPGQRYEQYF. CDR3 coding DNA: TGTGCCAGCAGTTCGCCGGGACAGCGCTACGAGCAGTACTTC.

V gene TRBV28 combines with J gene TRBJ2-6, with TRBD1 matching over 8 bases. Germline V CDR1 and CDR2: MDHEN, SYDVKM. The length of the CDR3 is 15 residues. The V segment lost 7 bases and the J segment 3 bases; nucleotides outside the gene matches: 5. CDR3 nucleotide sequence: TGTGCCAGCACCGGCAGGGGGCGTGGGGCCAACGTCCTGACTTTC. The encoded protein is CASTGRGRGANVLTF.

This rearrangement joins TRBV7-2 to TRBJ2-7; 9 bases align to TRBD2. V shed 5 bases, J shed 7 bases, and the junction held 12 bases outside the gene matches. CDR1 is SGHTA and CDR2 is FQGNSA in the germline V gene. The CDR3 sequence is 15 residues long. The CDR3 spells CASSPSVAGVGEQYF. Written as DNA, the CDR3 is TGTGCCAGCAGCCCTAGCGTAGCGGGAGTAGGGGAGCAGTACTTC.

CDR3 in DNA: TGTGCCTGGAGTGGGGACATCCCTGGCGGGGAAGCTTTCTTT. It translates to CAWSGDIPGGEAFF. The rearrangement links TRBV30 to TRBJ1-1; D possibly corresponds to TRBD1 (6 bases). CDR1 is GTSNPN and CDR2 is SVGIG in the germline V gene (reference sequence). Trimming stripped 1 base from V and 8 bases from J, with 17 bases between. This CDR3 region has 14 residues.

This clone appeared a few times. The chain employs TRBV18 and TRBJ1-6; TRBD1 agrees at 7 bases. Germline trimming cut 1 base from V and 6 bases from J; bases unmatched to any gene: 6. The CDR3 is made up of 16 amino acids. The germline gives CDR1 KGHSH, CDR2 LQKENI. CDR3 sequence reads: CASSPLDRAGNSPLHF. The CDR3 DNA is TGTGCCAGCTCACCACTCGACAGGGCCGGTAATTCACCCCTCCACTTT.

The V call is TRBV15, the J call TRBJ2-1; 9 bases are a match to TRBD1. V lost 4 bases to trimming and J lost 8 bases; unmatched junction nucleotides: 9. In germline, CDR1 is LNHNV, CDR2 YYDKDF (reference sequence). This CDR3 has 15 amino acids. Here the CDR3 reads CATSTPGQGTDEQFF. The CDR3 bases are TGTGCCACCAGCACACCGGGACAGGGTACGGATGAGCAGTTCTTC.

V is TRBV11-2 and J is TRBJ2-2; TRBD2 is a possible D gene (6 bases). The V gene's germline CDR1 is SGHAT and CDR2 FQNNGV. The V and J ends lost 1 base and 4 bases respectively, with 19 bases between them. The CDR3 sequence is 18 residues long. The CDR3 DNA sequence: TGTGCCAGCAGCTTAGGTCGGGGACTTACTACTTTCACCGGGGAGCTGTTTTTT. It codes for CASSLGRGLTTFTGELFF. Drawing the rest from reference TRBV11-2 and TRBJ2-2, the complete variable domain is EAGVAQSPRYKIIEKRQSVAFWCNPISGHATLYWYQQILGQGPKLLIQFQNNGVVDDSQLPKDRFSAERLKGVDSTLKIQPAKLEDSAVYLCASSLGRGLTTFTGELFFGEGSRLTVL.

The V and J genes are TRBV27 and TRBJ1-4; TRBD1 matches at 8 bases. From germline, CDR1 is MNHEY and CDR2 SMNVEV (reference sequence). CDR3 length: 15 amino acids. V lost 2 bases to trimming and J lost 12 bases; unmatched junction nucleotides: 11. As DNA, the CDR3 is TGTGCCAGCAGTTTAGTTCATCAGGGGGCTCGACAACTGTTTTTT. This gives the protein CASSLVHQGARQLFF.

The chain has TRBV9 and TRBJ2-1, with 9 bases matching TRBD2. The CDR3 totals 20 residues. Germline CDR1 SGDLS, CDR2 YYNGEE. The J segment lost 0 bases and the V segment lost 0 bases, leaving 13 bases of the junction unmatched. The CDR3 is CASSVGWPRGSGSSYNEQFF. For the CDR3, the DNA is TGTGCCAGCAGCGTAGGGTGGCCCCGGGGTAGCGGGAGCTCCTACAATGAGCAGTTCTTC.

This rearrangement joins TRBV29-1 to TRBJ2-3; TRBD2 matches 12 bases. This CDR3 region has 14 residues. V lost 6 bases, J lost 6 bases, and 7 bases stayed unmatched. Germline CDR1 SQVTM, CDR2 ANQGSEA. The CDR3 protein is CSVSTSGGADTQYF. For the CDR3, the DNA is TGCAGCGTCTCGACTAGCGGGGGTGCGGATACGCAGTATTTT.

This clone has only a few counts. The chain is built from TRBV5-1 and TRBJ1-2; D unresolved. The V end lost 4 bases, the J end lost 4 bases, and 14 bases lay between the germline ends. CDR3 length: 14 amino acids. Germline V gives CDR1 SGHRS, CDR2 YFSETQ. The CDR3 here is CASSPSPGFYGYTF. CDR3 in DNA: TGCGCCAGCAGCCCGTCCCCAGGCTTCTATGGCTACACCTTC.

The chain recombines TRBV4-1 with TRBJ2-2, with 9 positions matching TRBD1. The CDR3 consists of 15 residues. Germline V gene sequence: CDR1 MGHRA, CDR2 YSYEKL. V shed 1 base and J 5 bases; nucleotides not matched to a gene: 2. CDR3 residues: CASSQGDRVTGELFF. In DNA form, the CDR3 reads TGCGCCAGCAGCCAAGGGGACAGGGTTACCGGGGAGCTGTTTTTT.

V gene TRBV5-8 combines with J gene TRBJ1-4; D uncertain. The CDR3 length is 13 residues. Deletions cut 5 bases from V and 7 bases from J, with 12 bases between. Germline lookup yields CDR1 SGHTS and CDR2 YDEGEE. The CDR3 coding sequence is TGTGCCAGCAGTCTAATCCTCGGTGAAAAACTGTTTTTT. Protein: CASSLILGEKLFF.

The chain has TRBV28 and TRBJ2-5, with 12 bases identical to TRBD2. CDR3 length equals 19 residues. Germline CDR1 MDHEN, CDR2 SYDVKM. With V trimmed by 3 bases and J by 0 bases, 11 bases remained unmatched. The CDR3 is CASSLGVASGRADQETQYF. CDR3 in DNA: TGTGCCAGCAGTTTGGGAGTGGCTAGCGGGAGGGCAGACCAAGAGACCCAGTACTTC.

V and J are TRBV4-2 and TRBJ2-2; 9 positions match TRBD1. Germline-derived CDR1 and CDR2 are LGHNA and YNFKEQ. Losses at the gene ends were 4 bases for V and 2 bases for J; bases not matched to a gene: 14. The CDR3 runs 19 residues. The CDR3, as DNA: TGTGCCAGCAGCCCGACAACAGGGGGCCTAGCGGCCAACACCGGGGAGCTGTTTTTT. Amino acids: CASSPTTGGLAANTGELFF.

V is TRBV9 and J is TRBJ2-2; D not resolved. The CDR3 has 15 residues. Germline V CDR1 and CDR2: SGDLS, YYNGEE. V was pared by 0 bases and J by 3 bases, with 9 bases between. CDR3 residues: CASSVAAGDTGELFF. Here the CDR3 DNA reads TGTGCCAGCAGCGTAGCTGCCGGAGACACCGGGGAGCTGTTTTTT.